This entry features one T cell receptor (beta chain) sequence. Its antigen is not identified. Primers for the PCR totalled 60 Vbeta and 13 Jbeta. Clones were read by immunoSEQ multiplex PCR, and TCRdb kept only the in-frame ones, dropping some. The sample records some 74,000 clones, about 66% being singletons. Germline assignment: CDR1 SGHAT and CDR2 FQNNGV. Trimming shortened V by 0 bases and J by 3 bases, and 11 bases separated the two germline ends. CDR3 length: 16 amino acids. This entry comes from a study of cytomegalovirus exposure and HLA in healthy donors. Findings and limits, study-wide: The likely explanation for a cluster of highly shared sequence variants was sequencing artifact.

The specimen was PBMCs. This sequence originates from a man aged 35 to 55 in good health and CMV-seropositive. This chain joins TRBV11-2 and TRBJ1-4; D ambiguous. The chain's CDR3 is CASSLEAGWANEKLFF. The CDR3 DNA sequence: TGTGCCAGCAGCTTAGAGGCGGGGTGGGCTAATGAAAAACTGTTTTTT.